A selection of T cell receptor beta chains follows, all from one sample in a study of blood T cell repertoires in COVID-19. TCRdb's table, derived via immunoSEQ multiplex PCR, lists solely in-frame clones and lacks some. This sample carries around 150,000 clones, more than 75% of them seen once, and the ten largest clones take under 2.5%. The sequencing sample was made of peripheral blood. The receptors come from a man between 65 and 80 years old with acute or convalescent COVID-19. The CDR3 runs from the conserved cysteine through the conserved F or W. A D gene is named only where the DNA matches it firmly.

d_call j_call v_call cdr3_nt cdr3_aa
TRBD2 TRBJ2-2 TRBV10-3 TGTGCCATCAGCCAGACTAGCGGGGGGTTGAGCGGGGAGCTGTTTTTT CAISQTSGGLSGELFF
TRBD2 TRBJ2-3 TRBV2 TGTGCCAGCGGGAGGGGCTGGCGGACGAATGAGCAGTATTTT CASGRGWRTNEQYF
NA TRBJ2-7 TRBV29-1 TGCAGCGTTGGACAGGGAGGCGAGCAGTACTTC CSVGQGGEQYF
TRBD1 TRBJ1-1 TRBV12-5 TGTGCTAGTGGTCTGGGACAGGGGGCTGAAGCTTTCTTT CASGLGQGAEAFF
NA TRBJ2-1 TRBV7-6 TGTGCCAGCAGCTCTGTGCAGGTCTCCTACAATGAGCAGTTCTTC CASSSVQVSYNEQFF
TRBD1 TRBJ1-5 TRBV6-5 TGTGCCAGCAGTCTCGGGACAGATCAGCCCCAGCATTTT CASSLGTDQPQHF
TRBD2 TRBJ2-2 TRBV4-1 TGCGCCAGCAGCCCGGGACTAGCGGGGCGCCTTTGGAGGACCGGGGAGCTGTTTTTT CASSPGLAGRLWRTGELFF
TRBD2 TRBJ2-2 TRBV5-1 TGCGCCAGCAGCCTCGGAACTAGCGGTAACACCGGGGAGCTGTTTTTT CASSLGTSGNTGELFF
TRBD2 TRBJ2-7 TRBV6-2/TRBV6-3 TGTGCCAGCAGTTACTCGGCGGGGGGCCCCTCCCGTTCACGAGAGCAGTACTTC CASSYSAGGPSRSREQYF
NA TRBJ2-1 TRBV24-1 TGTGCCACCAGTGCAGCAGGGGTGGTGTATGAGCAGTTCTTC CATSAAGVVYEQFF
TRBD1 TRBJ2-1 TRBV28 TGTGCCAGCAGCAGGACAGGGACCTACTACAATGAGCAGTTCTTC CASSRTGTYYNEQFF